These T cell receptor beta chains were read from a single sample in a study of blood T cell dynamics during melanoma immunotherapy. The method was immunoSEQ multiplex PCR; TCRdb's version includes in-frame clones alone and lacks a portion of them. Found here are 20,000 to 30,000 clones, around nine tenths of them singletons; the top ten hold over 3.5%. The specimen comprised blood, sampled from a patient treated with checkpoint blockade. These receptors were collected from a human donor with melanoma. Both conserved end residues are part of each CDR3. The D gene is left open where the match is weak. Clone size is stated in some rows and not others, as once, few, many or a class when expanded.

TRBJ2-3,NA,14,TRBV29-1,NA,CSVEDRGGTDTQYF,TGCAGCGTTGAGGACAGAGGTGGCACAGATACGCAGTATTTT
TRBJ1-5,NA,15,TRBV19,NA,CASMPYGEGGQPQHF,TGTGCCAGTATGCCCTATGGGGAGGGCGGACAGCCCCAGCATTTT
TRBJ2-5,NA,15,TRBV9,NA,CASSVGAGVAETQYF,TGTGCCAGCAGCGTAGGGGCAGGGGTCGCGGAGACCCAGTACTTC
TRBJ2-1,once,15,TRBV7-6,TRBD2,CASSLASGIYNEQFF,TGTGCCAGCAGCTTGGCTAGCGGGATCTACAATGAGCAGTTCTTC
TRBJ1-1,NA,14,TRBV7-2,NA,CASSPGGGVTEAFF,TGTGCCAGCAGCCCCGGGGGAGGGGTCACTGAAGCTTTCTTT
TRBJ2-3,NA,12,TRBV11-3,NA,CASSFSTDTQYF,TGTGCCAGCAGCTTTTCCACAGATACGCAGTATTTT
TRBJ2-1,NA,14,TRBV6-5,NA,CASSGSWGYNEQFF,TGTGCCAGCAGTGGCAGTTGGGGGTACAATGAGCAGTTCTTC
TRBJ2-1,NA,12,TRBV5-1,NA,CASSPRGREQFF,TGCGCCAGCAGCCCGCGAGGACGTGAGCAGTTCTTC
TRBJ2-7,NA,14,TRBV28,TRBD1,CASLGRTGSVEQYF,TGTGCCAGCTTGGGACGGACAGGGAGCGTCGAGCAGTACTTC
TRBJ1-6,once,15,TRBV15,TRBD1,CATSTERTGNSPLHF,TGTGCCACCAGCACTGAAAGGACAGGGAATTCACCCCTCCACTTT